The present entry profiles one T cell receptor beta chain with its context. Likely a read error: the CDR3 ends without its conserved phenylalanine or tryptophan. Germline CDR1 reads SGHAT; CDR2 reads FQNNGV. The CDR3 extends over 16 amino acids. A modified ARM-PCR protocol with three rounds of nested PCR amplified TCRbeta. From the multiplex PCR reads, TCRdb called clonotypes with MiXCR, one entry per CDR3 protein. The table shows approximately 130,000 distinct CDR3 sequences, with roughly 64% occurring only once. The data belong to a study of tumor and adjacent non-tumor tissue in lung cancer. RNA was extracted from bulk tissue without any cell sorting.

The source is a man younger than 40 with non-small cell lung cancer. The sample taken for sequencing was lung tumor tissue. The genes are TRBV11-2 and TRBJ2-1, with 16 positions matching TRBD2. In nucleotides, the CDR3 is TGTACCAGCAGTAACACAGGGACTAGCGGGAGGGATGAGCAGTTCCTC. Translated: CTSSNTGTSGRDEQFL.